The rows below give T cell receptor beta chains drawn from one sample of a study of cytomegalovirus exposure and HLA in healthy donors. Profiling relied on immunoSEQ multiplex PCR, and the TCRdb table lists in-frame clones only, not all of them. In all, the sample yields around 63,000 clones. Sequencing was carried out using PBMCs. The receptors were gathered from a woman in her 30s in good health and CMV-seronegative. Both conserved end residues are part of each CDR3.

cdr3_aa: CASSSGLRGTDTQYF
v_call: TRBV7-6

cdr3_aa: CASSQGTRGYEQFF
v_call: TRBV9

cdr3_aa: CASSIKPGDGTEAFF
v_call: TRBV27

cdr3_aa: CASSPRGLAGGNTGELFF
v_call: TRBV4-2

cdr3_aa: CAWLKKGREEAFF
v_call: TRBV30

cdr3_aa: CASSSPGQRETQYF
v_call: TRBV7-9

cdr3_aa: CASSLSPFTSPDNEQFF
v_call: TRBV28

cdr3_aa: CASSSGLAASYEQYF
v_call: TRBV7-9

cdr3_aa: CASREGTGIYGYTF
v_call: TRBV5-1

cdr3_aa: CASSPGAGPYEQYF
v_call: TRBV18

cdr3_aa: CASSFFGDGRPSQPQHF
v_call: TRBV28

cdr3_aa: CASSIRQGAGYNEQFF
v_call: TRBV19

cdr3_aa: CSVVAGPSDNEQFF
v_call: TRBV29-1

cdr3_aa: CASSWDNSGSSQYF
v_call: TRBV5-6

cdr3_aa: CAIRGTGGPETQYF
v_call: TRBV10-3

cdr3_aa: CASWDSAYEQYF
v_call: TRBV28

cdr3_aa: CSVSPSGSYEQYF
v_call: TRBV29-1

cdr3_aa: CASSPPERETQYF
v_call: TRBV7-9

cdr3_aa: CASSQGRLAGETQYF
v_call: TRBV23-1

cdr3_aa: CASSLGQQSSYNSPLHF
v_call: TRBV7-8

cdr3_aa: CSASEGGYTF
v_call: TRBV29-1

cdr3_aa: CAWSERRWAYEQYF
v_call: TRBV30

cdr3_aa: CASSESVFSYEQYF
v_call: TRBV6-1

cdr3_aa: CASSDLDRGNTDTQYF
v_call: TRBV25-1

cdr3_aa: CASSQEGSGDYNEQFF
v_call: TRBV4-2

cdr3_aa: CASSVGLAGYEQYF
v_call: TRBV9

cdr3_aa: CASSLAVTSGNNEQFF
v_call: TRBV5-6

cdr3_aa: CASSLRTSGRVGEQFF
v_call: TRBV7-2

cdr3_aa: CASSPPWTSEAFF
v_call: TRBV10-2

cdr3_aa: CASSITGGDTEAFF
v_call: TRBV28

cdr3_aa: CASSPDTGAGELFF
v_call: TRBV7-3